This entry concerns a single TCR beta chain. Seattle enrolled patients during active infection and tracked them longitudinally. In the study's own analysis: Amplification of reference gene primers was used by the study to estimate nucleated cell counts. Sequencing was performed with immunoSEQ multiplex PCR; in TCRdb, only in-frame clones are kept and a portion is missing. Clone size and the V and J calls come from that table; the DNA yielded D and trimming. The sample records over 85,000 clones, roughly 84% being singletons. The record originates from a study of blood T cell repertoires in COVID-19. Turning to the study itself: The United States, Italy and Spain provided the acute and convalescent COVID-19 samples. Sources were T cells, B-cell-depleted T cells, or PBMCs; the material itself was cDNA or gDNA.

Germline V gene data show CDR1 as SGHNT and CDR2 as YYREEE (reference sequence). V shed 2 bases and J shed 0 bases, with 8 bases lying between them. The CDR3 runs to 15 residues. This receptor was obtained from a woman of 80 years or more with COVID-19, enrolled during active disease. The chain links TRBV5-4 to TRBJ2-2; no definite D call. The sequenced sample was peripheral blood. The CDR3 sequence is CASSFIFANTGELFF. The CDR3 nucleotides are TGTGCCAGCAGCTTTATTTTCGCGAACACCGGGGAGCTGTTTTTT.